This TCR beta chain was found in a study of blood T cell repertoires in COVID-19. CDR3 size: 15 residues. The germline V gene has CDR1 MNHEY and CDR2 SVGEGT. V was cut by 4 bases and J by 5 bases, with 17 bases left in between. Measured with immunoSEQ multiplex PCR; TCRdb has only the in-frame clones, and not every one. The sample records 150,000 or so clones, roughly 87% being singletons. The source is a human donor in a cohort sampled during active COVID-19. This chain uses TRBV6-2 or TRBV6-3 with TRBJ2-5, with a weak D call TRBD1 (7 bases). Sequenced input: peripheral blood. CDR3 sequence reads: CASSSTEGAGETQYF. The CDR3 nucleotides read TGTGCCAGCAGTTCCACTGAGGGGGCGGGGGAGACCCAGTACTTC.